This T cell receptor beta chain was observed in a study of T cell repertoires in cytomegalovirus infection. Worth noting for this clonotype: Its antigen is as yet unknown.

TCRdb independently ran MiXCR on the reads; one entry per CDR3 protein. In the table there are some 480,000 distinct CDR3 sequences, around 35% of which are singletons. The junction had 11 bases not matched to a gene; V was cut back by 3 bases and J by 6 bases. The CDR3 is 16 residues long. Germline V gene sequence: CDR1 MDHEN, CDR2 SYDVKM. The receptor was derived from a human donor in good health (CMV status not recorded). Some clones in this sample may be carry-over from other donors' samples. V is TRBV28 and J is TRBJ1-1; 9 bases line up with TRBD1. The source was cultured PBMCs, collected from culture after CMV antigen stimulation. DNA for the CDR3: TGTGCCAGCAGTTTCCTCAGGGGACAGGGAATGGCTGAAGCTTTCTTT. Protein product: CASSFLRGQGMAEAFF.